This T cell receptor (beta chain) originates from a study of cytomegalovirus exposure and HLA in healthy donors. General study points: Testing in vitro showed a few CMV-associated chains specific for CMV antigens. Later on, a genetic analysis was performed. It linked a missense variant in DCLRE1C with V- and J-gene trimming of TCR beta.

CDR1 MNHNY and CDR2 SVGAGI come from the germline V gene (reference sequence). The CDR3 is 12 residues long. Trimming stripped 0 bases from V and 7 bases from J, with 3 bases between. PCR amplification relied on 60 Vbeta primers (plus 13 Jbeta primers). Profiling relied on immunoSEQ multiplex PCR, and the TCRdb table lists in-frame clones only, not all of them. Seen here are 85,000 to 100,000 clones, around 67% observed once, and the top ten hold around 2.5%. Of note for this clone: Its antigen is not identified.

All the people who gave samples were healthy bone marrow donors. J is TRBJ1-4 and V is TRBV6-6; D call uncertain. The clonotype originates from a human donor in good health. The sequencing input was PBMCs. The CDR3 is CASSYSGEKLFF. The CDR3 nucleotides read TGTGCCAGCAGTTACTCCGGTGAAAAACTGTTTTTT.